A selection of T cell receptor beta chains follows, all from one sample in a study of T-cell memory formation after mild COVID-19. A single record per CDR3 protein comes from TCRdb applying MiXCR to the 5' RACE reads. The table includes about 110,000 distinct CDR3 sequences, 15% to 20% detected once. Sequencing was done on a sample of PBMCs or a T cell subset sorted from them (not recorded which). Receptors were obtained from a young man who had mild COVID-19 (a few samples of this study predate the infection). Cell type and time point are not known. Each CDR3 is given with its conserved first and last residue. A D gene is named only where the DNA matches it firmly. Rows may omit the clone size; those that give it use once, few, many or a size class.

j_gene: TRBJ2-2; d_gene: TRBD2; v_gene: TRBV12-3/TRBV12-4; abundance: few; CDR3aa: CASTTGGTGELFF; CDR3nt: TGTGCCAGCACGACGGGGGGAACCGGGGAGCTGTTTTTT
j_gene: TRBJ2-1; d_gene: -; v_gene: TRBV6-6; abundance: few; CDR3aa: CASSYSRSQYNEQFF; CDR3nt: TGTGCCAGCAGTTACTCGAGAAGCCAGTACAATGAGCAGTTCTTC
j_gene: TRBJ2-1; d_gene: TRBD2; v_gene: TRBV25-1; abundance: -; CDR3aa: CASSEPGLARVYNEQFF; CDR3nt: TGTGCCAGCAGTGAGCCGGGACTAGCTCGGGTTTACAATGAGCAGTTCTTC
j_gene: TRBJ2-6; d_gene: -; v_gene: TRBV2; abundance: -; CDR3aa: CASNTGALSGANVLTF; CDR3nt: TGTGCCAGCAATACGGGAGCTCTCTCTGGGGCCAACGTCCTGACTTTC
j_gene: TRBJ1-4; d_gene: TRBD1; v_gene: TRBV7-2; abundance: -; CDR3aa: CASSSTDRGRNEKLFF; CDR3nt: TGTGCCAGCAGCTCTACCGACAGGGGGCGCAATGAAAAACTGTTTTTT
j_gene: TRBJ1-1; d_gene: -; v_gene: TRBV5-1; abundance: few; CDR3aa: CASSDSKRGFKAFF; CDR3nt: TGCGCCAGCTCAGACTCAAAAAGAGGGTTTAAAGCTTTCTTT
j_gene: TRBJ1-6; d_gene: -; v_gene: TRBV20-1; abundance: few; CDR3aa: CSARATLRIAYNSPLHF; CDR3nt: TGCAGTGCTAGAGCGACACTCCGGATCGCCTATAATTCACCCCTCCACTTT
j_gene: TRBJ2-3; d_gene: TRBD2; v_gene: TRBV7-2; abundance: many; CDR3aa: CASSRPAGGSSLGHTQYF; CDR3nt: TGTGCCAGCAGCCGACCCGCGGGGGGCTCCAGCCTCGGACATACGCAGTATTTT
j_gene: TRBJ2-2; d_gene: TRBD1; v_gene: TRBV7-2; abundance: few; CDR3aa: CASSRRDRANTGELFF; CDR3nt: TGTGCCAGCAGCCGCCGGGACAGGGCGAACACCGGGGAGCTGTTTTTT
j_gene: TRBJ1-6; d_gene: -; v_gene: TRBV7-8; abundance: -; CDR3aa: CASSFSGSDSPLHF; CDR3nt: TGTGCCAGCAGCTTTTCGGGTAGCGATTCACCCCTCCACTTT
j_gene: TRBJ1-1; d_gene: -; v_gene: TRBV27; abundance: many; CDR3aa: CASTPGGIDTEAFF; CDR3nt: TGTGCCAGCACCCCCGGGGGGATAGACACTGAAGCTTTCTTT
j_gene: TRBJ2-2; d_gene: TRBD2; v_gene: TRBV12-3/TRBV12-4; abundance: -; CDR3aa: CASSLLAGETGELFF; CDR3nt: TGTGCCAGCAGCCTCCTAGCGGGGGAGACCGGGGAGCTGTTTTTT
j_gene: TRBJ2-3; d_gene: -; v_gene: TRBV7-2; abundance: -; CDR3aa: CASSFGEGDTQYF; CDR3nt: -
j_gene: TRBJ2-7; d_gene: TRBD1; v_gene: TRBV6-5; abundance: -; CDR3aa: CASSYSRQGAYEQYF; CDR3nt: TGTGCCAGCAGTTACTCGAGACAGGGAGCCTACGAGCAGTACTTC
j_gene: TRBJ2-4; d_gene: TRBD2; v_gene: TRBV4-3; abundance: -; CDR3aa: CASSQDLWTSGGPDQYF; CDR3nt: TGCGCCAGCAGCCAAGATCTCTGGACTAGCGGGGGACCAGATCAGTACTTC
j_gene: TRBJ2-5; d_gene: TRBD1; v_gene: TRBV7-2; abundance: -; CDR3aa: CAVRTGGQTQYF; CDR3nt: TGTGCCGTTAGGACAGGGGGACAGACCCAGTACTTC